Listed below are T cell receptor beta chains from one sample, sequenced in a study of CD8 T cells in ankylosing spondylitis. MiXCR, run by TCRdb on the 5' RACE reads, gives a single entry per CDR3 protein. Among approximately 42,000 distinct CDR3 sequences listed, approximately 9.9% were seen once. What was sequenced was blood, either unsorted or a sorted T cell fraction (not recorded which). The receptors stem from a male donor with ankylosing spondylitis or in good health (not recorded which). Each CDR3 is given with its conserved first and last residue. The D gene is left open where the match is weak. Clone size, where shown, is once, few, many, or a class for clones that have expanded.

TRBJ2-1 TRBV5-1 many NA TGCGCCAGCAGCCCTTTCCTCCAGGGGAGGGCGGATGAGCAGTTCTTC CASSPFLQGRADEQFF
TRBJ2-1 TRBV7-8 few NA TGTGCCAGCGGAGGGGGGTCCTACAATGAGCAGTTCTTC CASGGGSYNEQFF
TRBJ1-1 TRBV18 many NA TGTGCCAGCTCACCAGAGTCGGCGGGGAAGGAAGCTTTCTTT CASSPESAGKEAFF
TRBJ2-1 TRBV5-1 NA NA TGCGCCAGCGCTTTCCGGGGCCGCTATGAGCAGTTCTTC CASAFRGRYEQFF
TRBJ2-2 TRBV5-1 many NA TGCGCCAGCAGCGTGAGGGCAGATGTCACCGGGGAGCTGTTTTTT CASSVRADVTGELFF
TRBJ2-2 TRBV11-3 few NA TGTGCCAGCAGCTTAGTAGGGGCGTGGGCCACCGGGGAGCTGTTTTTT CASSLVGAWATGELFF
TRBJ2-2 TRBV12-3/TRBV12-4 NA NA TGTGCCAGCAGCTTGACTTTGGGCACCGGGGAGCTGTTTTTT CASSLTLGTGELFF
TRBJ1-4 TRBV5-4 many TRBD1 TGTGCCAGCAGCTCCAGGACAGGGGATAATGAAAAACTGTTTTTT CASSSRTGDNEKLFF
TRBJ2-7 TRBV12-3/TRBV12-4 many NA TGTGCCAGCAGTTTAAGCGAGCGGATAGAGTACTTC CASSLSERIEYF
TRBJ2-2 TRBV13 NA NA TGTGCCAGCAGCCCACGCTTTGACGCGAACACCGGGGAGCTGTTTTTT CASSPRFDANTGELFF
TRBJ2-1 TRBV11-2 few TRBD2 TGTGCCAGCAGCTACGGACTAGCATTGGCAAATGAGCAGTTCTTC CASSYGLALANEQFF
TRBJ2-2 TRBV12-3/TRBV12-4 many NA TGTGCCAGCAGTTTGAGACAGACCACCGGGGAGCTGTTTTTT CASSLRQTTGELFF
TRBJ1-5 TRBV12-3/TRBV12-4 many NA TGTGCCAGCAGTTTATCGGGGAATCAGCCCCAGCATTTT CASSLSGNQPQHF
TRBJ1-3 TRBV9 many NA TGTGCCAGCAGCGCCAGGGGCGGGGGAAACACCATATATTTT CASSARGGGNTIYF
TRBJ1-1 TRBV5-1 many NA TGCGCCAGCAGCTCTCTTTTGCCGAACACTGAAGCTTTCTTT CASSSLLPNTEAFF
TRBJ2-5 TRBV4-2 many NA TGTGCCAGCAGCCCCCTAGGTTTGAATGAAGAGACCCAGTACTTC CASSPLGLNEETQYF
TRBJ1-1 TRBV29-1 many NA TGCAGCGTTGTCACTTACCAGAACACTGAAGCTTTCTTT CSVVTYQNTEAFF
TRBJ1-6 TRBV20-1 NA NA TGCAGTGGCAAGAGGACAGCTAATTCACCCCTCCACTTT CSGKRTANSPLHF
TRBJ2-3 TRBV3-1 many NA TGTGCCAGCAGCCAAGATTTCCGGAATACGCAGTATTTT CASSQDFRNTQYF
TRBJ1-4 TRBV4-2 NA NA TGTGCCAGCAGCTTTAACCTAGCCCGTAATGAAAAACTGTTTTTT CASSFNLARNEKLFF
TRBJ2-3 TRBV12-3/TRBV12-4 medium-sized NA TGTGCCAGCTTATACACAGATACGCAGTATTTT CASLYTDTQYF
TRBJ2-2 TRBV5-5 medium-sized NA TGTGCCAGCAGCTTCGCGGGGACCGGGGAGCTGTTTTTT CASSFAGTGELFF
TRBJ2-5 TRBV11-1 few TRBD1 TGTGCCAGCAGCGTACAGGGGATCCAAGAGACCCAGTACTTC CASSVQGIQETQYF
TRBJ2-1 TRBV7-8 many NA TGTGCCAGCAGCTCCGATGTGAGAAGGGATCAGTTCTTC CASSSDVRRDQFF
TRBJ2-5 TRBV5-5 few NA TGTGCCAGCAGCTTGAGTCGGCCAGAGACCCAGTACTTC CASSLSRPETQYF
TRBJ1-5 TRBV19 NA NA TGTGCCAGTAGTATCAGATCAGGGTACAATCAGCCCCAGCATTTT CASSIRSGYNQPQHF
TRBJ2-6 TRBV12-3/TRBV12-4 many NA TGTGCCAGCACCCGCGAGGGGGTCTCTGGGGCCAACGTCCTGACTTTC CASTREGVSGANVLTF
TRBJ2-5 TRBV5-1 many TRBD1 TGCGCCAGCAGCGTCCTACCAACAGGGGGCCAAGAGACCCAGTACTTC CASSVLPTGGQETQYF
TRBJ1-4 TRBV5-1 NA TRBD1 TGCGCCAGCAGCTTGGGGACAGGGAGGAATGAAAAACTGTTTTTT CASSLGTGRNEKLFF
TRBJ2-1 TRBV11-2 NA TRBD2 TGTGCCAGCAGCACCGGGACTAGCGGCCGGTATGAGCAGTTCTTC CASSTGTSGRYEQFF
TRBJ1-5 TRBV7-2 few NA TGTGCCAGCTCCGGGGAGGGTTCAAATCAGCCCCAGCATTTT CASSGEGSNQPQHF
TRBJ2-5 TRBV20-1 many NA TGCAGTGCTAGGTTGGGGGACGCCCAAGAGACCCAGTACTTC CSARLGDAQETQYF
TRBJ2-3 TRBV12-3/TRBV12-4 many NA TGTGCCAGCAGTTTGTCGGGGGCGGCCAGAGATACGCAGTATTTT CASSLSGAARDTQYF
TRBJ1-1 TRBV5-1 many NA TGCGCCAGCAGGTCGGGGCTCGTAACCCTAAACACTGAAGCTTTCTTT CASRSGLVTLNTEAFF
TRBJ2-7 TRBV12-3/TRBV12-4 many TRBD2 TGTGCCAGCAGTCCTCCTAGCGGCCCTTATGAGCAGTACTTC CASSPPSGPYEQYF
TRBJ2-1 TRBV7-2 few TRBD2 TGTGCCAGCAGTCCCACTAGCGGGGTGGACAATGAGCAGTTCTTC CASSPTSGVDNEQFF
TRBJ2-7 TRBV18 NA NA TGTGCCAGCTCCCCCCCCGAGGGTGACGAGCAGTACTTC CASSPPEGDEQYF
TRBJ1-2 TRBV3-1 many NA TGTGCCAGCAGCCAACGACCACAGGGCGGTGGCTACACCTTC CASSQRPQGGGYTF
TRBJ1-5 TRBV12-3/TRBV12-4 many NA TGTGCCAGCAGCTATAACGATCAGCCCCAGCATTTT CASSYNDQPQHF
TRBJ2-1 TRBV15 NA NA TGTGCCACCAGCAGAGATTTACTACACAATGAGCAGTTCTTC CATSRDLLHNEQFF